Sequencing of this T cell receptor (beta chain) was carried out in a study of cytomegalovirus exposure and HLA in healthy donors (dated by TCRdb to about 2017). With respect to the entire study: An earlier analysis of approximately 640 of the donors reported 276 Gb of sequence data and some 100 million unique TCR beta sequences from 150 million to 200 million T cells. The T cell repertoires of several hundred subjects were profiled by immunosequencing and related to cytomegalovirus serostatus. Rather than using new phenotypic data, the later analysis identified candidate immune exposures from TCR beta sequences and from how often those sequences occurred across donors. The number of typed donors differed by locus: roughly 620-640 for A, B, C, DRB1 and DQB1; approximately 520 for DQA1; 606 for DPA1; and 450 to 480 for DPB1. To study patterns of TCR occurrence, a later analysis re-analyzed previously published TCR beta repertoires from 666 donors and added high-resolution HLA genotyping. The study combined high-throughput TCR immunosequencing, statistical association of individual TCRs with disease status, and machine learning to predict cytomegalovirus infection status. An early release that covered about 600 HLA-typed donors contained 250 to 350 gigabases of sequencing data and 70 million to 100 million unique TCR sequences. Donor age, sex, ethnicity and CMV serostatus were collected together with the repertoire data. Class I and class II HLA loci were covered by the typing at four-digit resolution. The study was designed to test whether signatures of past pathogen exposure could be identified by cataloging public T cell receptors. The genetic ancestry cluster associated with self-reported Caucasian donors included roughly 84% of the roughly 360 genotyped donors. A later genetic analysis used genome-wide SNP genotypes for about three fifths of the roughly 700 donors, treating that subset as a discovery cohort. Four to six DR-DQ haplotypes were handled as single units for association and clustering because linkage in the cohort was strong. An earlier analysis of 587 of the donors used high-throughput TCR beta sequencing to judge whether each TCR beta V gene segment behaved as functional or pseudogenic. Every repertoire in the discovery cohort had been generated on one and the same sequencing platform. Besides the first cohort of around 700 subjects, a separate validation cohort made up of 95 to 150 different subjects was used. On average, roughly 200,000 unique TCR beta nucleotide sequences were sequenced per donor among a few hundred genotyped donors of the cohort, with roughly 18% of those sequences being non-productive.

Reading from cysteine to phenylalanine, the CDR3 counts 15 amino acids. Of all the DNA, just the CDR3 is kept, 45 bases in frame from base 1. Compared with germline, V lacks 3 bases and J lacks 3 bases; bases without a gene match: 7. Via the germline V gene (reference sequence), CDR1 is LNHDA and CDR2 SQIVND. In total, over 600 healthy bone marrow donors made up the cohort. Cohort members were all nominally healthy when sampled, although unrecorded immune exposures were likely present. The donor was CMV seronegative and was included in the group of a few hundred seronegative cohort members. A peripheral blood sample was collected from each donor, and TCR beta sequencing was performed on peripheral blood mononuclear cells. The Qiagen DNeasy Blood Extraction Kit was used to extract genomic DNA from the blood cell samples. Findings and caveats that apply to the study as a whole: According to a later genetic analysis, donors in an Asian-associated ancestry cluster had fewer N-insertions in productive TCRs than the approximately 630-donor mean. Most TCR sequences were observed very rarely across donors, whereas some public TCRs were present in many individuals. A further reported finding was that TCR beta sequences accurately predicted the HLA-A and HLA-B alleles for most subjects in the first cohort. Some IMGT-functional V segments, including TRBV6-2 and TRBV6-3, could not be distinguished by the 87-base-pair reads and were therefore excluded. In an earlier analysis of approximately 590 of the donors, most TCR beta V segments appeared in productive rearrangements about 90% or about 30% of the time, broadly matching IMGT annotations. Presence/absence analyses assumed roughly uniform sequencing depth across donors, an assumption that may not hold. A later genetic analysis associated a missense DCLRE1C variant with V-gene and J-gene trimming of TCR beta chains, and an independent cohort replicated the association. CMV serostatus was the only immune exposure information available for the cohort. This cohort had only TCR beta chains sequenced, and the lack of alpha or paired-chain data limited which features could be detected. Because counts were too low, about 15 rarely observed V segments, including chromosome 9 orphons, were left out of the earlier analysis of a few hundred of the donors. Linkage disequilibrium might explain the correlated functional status among segregating V segments, but an unknown experimental factor could not be excluded. Cytomegalovirus status was reported to be diagnosed by the classifier with high specificity and sensitivity in both the original and validation cohorts. A later analysis reported that several top co-occurrence clusters appeared linked to parvovirus B19, influenza, CMV and Epstein-Barr virus. According to a later analysis, most CMV-associated TCR beta chains appeared to be HLA-restricted, and the HLA associations seemed to be driven largely by CMV exposure. In vitro tests confirmed that three of the cytomegalovirus-associated TCR beta chains recognize cytomegalovirus antigens. The authors suggested that the approach could potentially be generalized to other disease states and immunological phenotypes. In a later analysis, the rate of TCR association differed among HLA loci, with DRB1 alleles having the most associated TCRs and HLA-C alleles having the fewest. A group of highly shared sequence variants was considered likely to be a technical artifact of the sequencing pipeline. A total of roughly 160 TCR beta chains were listed by the study as associated with cytomegalovirus. Because some donors lacked HLA typing at each locus, the association tests relied only on the typed subset. When HLA alleles, especially DR and DQ, strongly co-occurred, attributing TCR associations to individual alleles was difficult. A later analysis found that HLA-associated TCR beta chains were more clonally expanded and had lower generation probabilities than equally common non-associated chains. In a later analysis, around 17,000 TCR beta sequences were associated with specific HLA alleles at a false discovery rate of 0.05.

Library method: the immunoSEQ multiplex PCR assay. For the multiplex PCR, a mixture combining 60 forward primers for TCR Vbeta segments and 13 reverse primers for TCR Jbeta segments was used. The CDR3 region of rearranged TCR beta genes was amplified from genomic DNA with a multiplex PCR assay. The Illumina HiSeq System was used to sequence the amplified TCR beta libraries as 87-base-pair reads. The study's own analysis went as follows. A later analysis counted approximately 74 million unique TCR beta chains across the 690 or so repertoires, and some 12 million of these chains were shared by at least two donors. A nearest-neighbor algorithm error-corrected the raw reads and collapsed the reads into unique sequences, merging closely related sequences to remove PCR and sequencing errors. CDR3 sequences were aligned to IMGT reference sequences to assign V, D and J gene segments. For a sequence to be retained, at least a six-nucleotide match to both a V gene segment and a J gene segment was required. A rearrangement counted as productive if the CDR3 had no stop codons and remained in frame with V and J, and every other rearrangement counted as non-productive. Following IMGT convention, CDR3 was defined as the stretch from the second conserved V-encoded cysteine up to the conserved J-encoded phenylalanine. Sequences without an unambiguous match to a single V gene segment were excluded from the earlier analysis of about 630 of the donors. An earlier analysis of around 600 of the donors classified V segments as functional when productive rearrangements were above 56.7% and as segregating when the standard deviation between donors was above 5%. A statistical classification framework was built for diagnosing cytomegalovirus status from the catalog of TCR beta chain sequences. A later analysis assigned V and J genes by comparing TCR nucleotide sequences with IMGT/GENE-DB human TR gene sequences. A later analysis assigned CDR3 sequences and most-parsimonious VDJ recombination scenarios with the TCRdist pipeline. In a later analysis, every TCR beta chain was defined by the combination of its CDR3 amino acid sequence and its V-gene family, and reads without a unique V-gene family were dropped. A later analysis removed 592 highly shared, low-generation-probability nucleotide sequences to deal with suspected cross-contamination and a sequencing artifact. In a later analysis, a clonal expansion index was calculated for each public chain from normalized within-repertoire ranks of inferred template counts. In a later analysis, generation probabilities were computed with a VDJ recombination model fitted to out-of-frame rearrangements, and the resulting probabilities were checked against IGoR. In a later analysis, TCR-TCR, TCR-HLA and TCR-CMV co-occurrence was scored with hypergeometric tests, and a repertoire-size bias correction was applied to TCR pairs. A later analysis estimated false discovery rates by permuting HLA or CMV assignments 20 times. In a later analysis, co-occurring TCRs were grouped with DBSCAN, and TCRdist sequence similarity was added when clustering was performed within HLA-allele-positive subsets. For co-occurrence clustering, repertoires with fewer than 30,000 or more than 120,000 public chains were excluded, along with 4 to 6 repertoires with anomalous nucleotide sharing. Held by TCRdb, this immuneACCESS table contains in-frame sequences only and omits some clones. Under half of the omission traces to an unresolved V gene where checked; the cause of the rest is unknown. V and J calls and clone size are those listed in that table; D and trimming were worked out from the DNA. This sample comprises approximately 110,000 clones, over 80% of them detected only once. Approximately 0.22% of the sample is taken by the ten largest.

A note on this clone: Its antigen specificity is not known. No clone much larger than this one lies a single base away; base qualities are absent.

This clonotype was sampled from a man aged 45-60 years in good health and CMV-seronegative. The chain is encoded by TRBV19 joined to TRBJ2-7; the central 8 bases match TRBD1. Sequenced material: PBMCs. CDR3 reads: CASSISGTGGYEQYF. DNA sequence: TGTGCCAGTAGTATCTCGGGGACAGGTGGCTACGAGCAGTACTTC.